This TCR beta chain was observed in a study of T-cell reconstitution after alpha-beta-depleted transplantation in children. Researchers prepared the TCRbeta library using unique molecular identifiers, the study reports. One entry per CDR3 protein, called by TCRdb with MiXCR from the PCR reads. The sample has about 540,000 distinct CDR3 sequences, around 18% seen once; the top ten hold 3% to 4%. The trim removed 2 bases at V and 2 bases at J, leaving 8 bases unmatched. This CDR3 spans 16 amino acids. Germline CDR1 SNHLY, CDR2 FYNNEI. The gene calls are TRBV2 and TRBJ2-7; 8 nucleotides align to TRBD1. The receptor comes from a human donor who donated a stem cell graft to a child with acute lymphoblastic leukemia. Here the sequenced sample was PBMCs from the stem cell graft donor, taken from the stem cell graft. The CDR3 loop is CASSESPGTGPYEQYF. The CDR3 nucleotides are TGTGCCAGCAGTGAATCCCCCGGGACAGGACCCTACGAGCAGTACTTC.